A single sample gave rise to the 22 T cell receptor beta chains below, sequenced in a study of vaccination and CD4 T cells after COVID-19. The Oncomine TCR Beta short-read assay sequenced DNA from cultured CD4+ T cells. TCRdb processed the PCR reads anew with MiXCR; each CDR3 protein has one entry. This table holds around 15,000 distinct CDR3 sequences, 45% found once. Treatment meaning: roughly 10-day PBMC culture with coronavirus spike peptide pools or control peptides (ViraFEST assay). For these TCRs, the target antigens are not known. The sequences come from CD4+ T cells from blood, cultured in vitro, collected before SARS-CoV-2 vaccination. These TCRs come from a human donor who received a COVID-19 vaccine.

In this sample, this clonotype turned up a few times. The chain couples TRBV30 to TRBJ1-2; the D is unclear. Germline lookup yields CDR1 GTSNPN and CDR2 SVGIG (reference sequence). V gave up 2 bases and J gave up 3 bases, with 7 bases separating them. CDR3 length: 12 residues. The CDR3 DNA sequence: TGTGCCTGGAGTAAGGGCGACTATGGCTACACCTTC. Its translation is CAWSKGDYGYTF.

CDR3 bases: TGTGCCAGCAAGGCTCCGGGAAGGAATGGCTACACCTTC. Amino acids: CASKAPGRNGYTF. This sequence joins TRBV27 and TRBJ1-2, with unresolved D. CDR1 MNHEY and CDR2 SMNVEV come from the germline V gene (reference sequence). This CDR3 comprises 13 residues. Trimming took off 7 bases at V and 6 bases at J, with 15 bases between the two ends.

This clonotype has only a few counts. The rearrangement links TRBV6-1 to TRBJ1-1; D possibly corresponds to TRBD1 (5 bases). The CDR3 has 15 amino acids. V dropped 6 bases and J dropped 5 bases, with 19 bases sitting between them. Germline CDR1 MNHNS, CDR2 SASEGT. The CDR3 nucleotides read TGTGCCAGCAGATCCCGTCCGACCGGGGGGACTGAAGCTTTCTTT. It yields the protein CASRSRPTGGTEAFF.

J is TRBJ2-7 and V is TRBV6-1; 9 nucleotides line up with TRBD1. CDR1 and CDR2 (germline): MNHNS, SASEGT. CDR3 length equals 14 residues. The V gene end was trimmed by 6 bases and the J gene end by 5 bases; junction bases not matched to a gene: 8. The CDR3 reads CASRSDRGGNEQYF. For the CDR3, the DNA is TGTGCCAGCAGATCGGACAGGGGCGGGAACGAGCAGTACTTC.

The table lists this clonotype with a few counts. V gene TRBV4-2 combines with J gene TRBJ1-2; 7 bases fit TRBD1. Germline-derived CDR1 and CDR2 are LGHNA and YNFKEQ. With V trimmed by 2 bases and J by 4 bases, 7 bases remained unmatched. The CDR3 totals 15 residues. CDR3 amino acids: CASSQKGGQFYGYTF. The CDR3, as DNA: TGTGCCAGCAGCCAAAAGGGGGGACAGTTCTATGGCTACACCTTC.

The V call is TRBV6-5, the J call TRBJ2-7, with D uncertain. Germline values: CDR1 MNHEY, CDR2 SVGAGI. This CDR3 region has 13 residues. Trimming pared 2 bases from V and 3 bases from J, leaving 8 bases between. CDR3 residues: CASSYGVDYEQYF. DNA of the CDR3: TGTGCCAGCAGTTACGGGGTGGACTACGAGCAGTACTTC.

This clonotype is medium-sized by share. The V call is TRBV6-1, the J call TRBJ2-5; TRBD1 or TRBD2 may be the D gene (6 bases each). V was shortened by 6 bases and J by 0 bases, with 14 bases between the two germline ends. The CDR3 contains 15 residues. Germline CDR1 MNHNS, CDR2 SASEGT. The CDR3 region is CASRRDTTYQETQYF. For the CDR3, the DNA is TGTGCCAGCAGGCGGGACACCACTTACCAAGAGACCCAGTACTTC.

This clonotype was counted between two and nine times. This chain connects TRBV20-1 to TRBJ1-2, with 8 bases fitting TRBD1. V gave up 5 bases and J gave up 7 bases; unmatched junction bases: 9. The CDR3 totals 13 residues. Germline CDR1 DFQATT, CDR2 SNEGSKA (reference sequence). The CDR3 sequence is CSAPLTGAGGYTF. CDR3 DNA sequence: TGCAGTGCTCCACTGACAGGGGCGGGTGGCTACACCTTC.

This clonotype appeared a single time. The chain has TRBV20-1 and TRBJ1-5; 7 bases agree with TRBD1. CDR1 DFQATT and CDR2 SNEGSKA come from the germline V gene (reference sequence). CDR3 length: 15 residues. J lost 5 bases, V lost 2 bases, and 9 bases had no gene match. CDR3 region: CSARRGRGEYQPQHF. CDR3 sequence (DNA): TGCAGTGCTAGAAGGGGCAGGGGGGAATATCAGCCCCAGCATTTT.

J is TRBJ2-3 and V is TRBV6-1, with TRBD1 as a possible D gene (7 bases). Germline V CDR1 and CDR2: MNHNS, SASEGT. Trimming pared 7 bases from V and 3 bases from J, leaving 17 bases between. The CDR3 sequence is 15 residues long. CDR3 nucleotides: TGTGCCAGCACCCAGGGGGGCAGGGGGACAGATACGCAGTATTTT. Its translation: CASTQGGRGTDTQYF.

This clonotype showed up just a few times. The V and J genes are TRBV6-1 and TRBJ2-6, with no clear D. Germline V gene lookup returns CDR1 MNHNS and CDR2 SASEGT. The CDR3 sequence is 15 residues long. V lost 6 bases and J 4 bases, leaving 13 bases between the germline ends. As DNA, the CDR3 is TGTGCCAGCAGCGATAGACACGGAGGGGCCAACGTCCTGACTTTC. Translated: CASSDRHGGANVLTF.

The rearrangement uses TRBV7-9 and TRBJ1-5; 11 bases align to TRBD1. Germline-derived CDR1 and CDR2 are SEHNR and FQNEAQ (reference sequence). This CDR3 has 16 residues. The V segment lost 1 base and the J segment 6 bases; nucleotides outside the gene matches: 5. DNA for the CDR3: TGTGCCAGCAGCTTAGGGGGGGGGACAGGGGGTCAGCCCCAGCATTTT. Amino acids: CASSLGGGTGGQPQHF.

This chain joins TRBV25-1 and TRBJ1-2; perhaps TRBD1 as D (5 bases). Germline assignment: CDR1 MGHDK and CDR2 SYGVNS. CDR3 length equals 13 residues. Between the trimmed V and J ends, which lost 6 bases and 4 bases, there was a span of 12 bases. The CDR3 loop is CASRVGEPYGYTF. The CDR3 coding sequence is TGTGCCAGCAGAGTAGGGGAACCCTATGGCTACACCTTC.

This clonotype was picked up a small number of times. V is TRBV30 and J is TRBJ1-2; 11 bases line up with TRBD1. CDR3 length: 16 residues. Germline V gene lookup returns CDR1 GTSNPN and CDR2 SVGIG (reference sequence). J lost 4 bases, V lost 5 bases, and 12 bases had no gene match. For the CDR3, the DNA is TGTGCCTGGTCCCTCTCGGGACAGGGGGTACCCTATGGCTACACCTTC. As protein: CAWSLSGQGVPYGYTF.

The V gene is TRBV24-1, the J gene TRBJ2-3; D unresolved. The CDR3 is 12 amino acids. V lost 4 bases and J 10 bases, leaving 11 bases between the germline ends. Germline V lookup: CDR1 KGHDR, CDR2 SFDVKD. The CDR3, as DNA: TGTGCCACCAGTGACGTGGGCAGATCGCAGTATTTT. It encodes CATSDVGRSQYF.

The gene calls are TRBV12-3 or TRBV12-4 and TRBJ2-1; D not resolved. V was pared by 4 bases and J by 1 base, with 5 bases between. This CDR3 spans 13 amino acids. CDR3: CASSSFSYNEQFF. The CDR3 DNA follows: TGTGCCAGCAGTTCTTTTTCCTACAATGAGCAGTTCTTC.

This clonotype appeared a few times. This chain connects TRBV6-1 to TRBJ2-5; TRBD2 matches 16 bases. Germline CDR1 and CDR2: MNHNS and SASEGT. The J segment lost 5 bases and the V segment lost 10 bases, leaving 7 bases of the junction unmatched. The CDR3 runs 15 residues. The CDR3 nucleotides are TGTGCCACCAGGGGACTAGCGGGGGGGAGTGAGACCCAGTACTTC. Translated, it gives CATRGLAGGSETQYF.

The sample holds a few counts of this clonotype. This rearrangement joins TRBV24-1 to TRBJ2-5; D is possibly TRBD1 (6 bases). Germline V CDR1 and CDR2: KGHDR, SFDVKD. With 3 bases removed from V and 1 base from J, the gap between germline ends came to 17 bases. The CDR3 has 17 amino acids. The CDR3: CATSDPQGALPQETQYF. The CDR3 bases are TGTGCCACCAGTGATCCACAGGGCGCTCTCCCCCAAGAGACCCAGTACTTC.

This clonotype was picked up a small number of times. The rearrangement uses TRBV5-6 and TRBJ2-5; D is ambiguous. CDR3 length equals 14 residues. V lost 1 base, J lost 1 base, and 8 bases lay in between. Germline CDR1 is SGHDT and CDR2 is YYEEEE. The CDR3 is CASSLLSVQETQYF. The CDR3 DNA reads TGTGCCAGCAGCTTGCTCAGCGTCCAAGAGACCCAGTACTTC.

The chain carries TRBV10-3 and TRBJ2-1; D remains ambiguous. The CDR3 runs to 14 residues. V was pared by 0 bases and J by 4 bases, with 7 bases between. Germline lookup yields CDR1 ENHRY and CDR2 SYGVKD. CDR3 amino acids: CAISESPSYNEQFF. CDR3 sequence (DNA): TGTGCCATCAGTGAGTCGCCGTCGTACAATGAGCAGTTCTTC.

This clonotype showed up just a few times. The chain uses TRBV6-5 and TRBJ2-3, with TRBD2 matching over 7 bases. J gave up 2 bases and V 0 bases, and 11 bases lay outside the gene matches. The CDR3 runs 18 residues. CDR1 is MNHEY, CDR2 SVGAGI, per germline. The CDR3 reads CASSYSADGRGNTDTQYF. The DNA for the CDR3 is TGTGCCAGCAGTTACTCCGCCGATGGGCGGGGGAACACAGATACGCAGTATTTT.

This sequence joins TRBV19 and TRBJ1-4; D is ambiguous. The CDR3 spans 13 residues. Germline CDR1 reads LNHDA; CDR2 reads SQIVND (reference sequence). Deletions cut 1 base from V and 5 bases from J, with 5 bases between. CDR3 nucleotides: TGTGCCAGTAGTATAGCCCGAAATGAAAAACTGTTTTTT. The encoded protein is CASSIARNEKLFF.